What follows are 31 T cell receptor beta chains derived from one specimen sequenced in a study of blood T cell repertoires in COVID-19 (dated by TCRdb to 2018 to 2020). The library relied on the immunoSEQ multiplex PCR assay. The table comes from immuneACCESS by way of TCRdb, which keeps in-frame sequences with V and J called. Part of the clones is missing from these tables; in studies checked, under half for an unresolved V gene and the rest for unknown reasons. A total of about 300,000 clones appear in this sample, about 90% of them only once. The ten biggest clones cover about 1.6% of the sample. Sequencing was performed on peripheral blood. The receptors were gathered from a woman aged 40 to 50 who had recovered from COVID-19.

This clone has only a few counts. The gene calls are TRBV10-1 and TRBJ1-1, with unresolved D. This CDR3 is 12 amino acids long. The V gene lost 4 bases and the J gene lost 3 bases, with 6 bases spanning the gap. Germline loops: CDR1 WNHNN, CDR2 SYGVQD (reference sequence). CDR3 in DNA: TGCGCCAGCAGTGGTCGGGACACTGAAGCTTTCTTT. As protein: CASSGRDTEAFF.

The rearrangement joins TRBV13 to TRBJ1-5; no definite D call. Germline-derived CDR1 and CDR2 are PRHDT and FYEKMQ (reference sequence). V lost 3 bases and J lost 0, with 12 bases in between. The CDR3 spans 16 residues. CDR3 in amino acids: CASSFRSTASNQPQHF. The CDR3 DNA is TGTGCCAGCAGCTTTAGGAGCACCGCTAGCAATCAGCCCCAGCATTTT.

This chain uses TRBV19 with TRBJ2-7; TRBD1 matches 10 bases. The CDR3 is made up of 16 amino acids. The V gene's germline CDR1 is LNHDA and CDR2 SQIVND (reference sequence). V shed 3 bases and J 6 bases; nucleotides not matched to a gene: 11. The CDR3 region has the DNA TGTGCCAGTAGTATGGGGGGGACAGGGGTTCTTGGCGAGCAGTACTTC. Encoded protein: CASSMGGTGVLGEQYF. The variable domain in full, with the rest retrieved from reference TRBV19 and TRBJ2-7, is DGGITQSPKYLFRKEGQNVTLSCEQNLNHDAMYWYRQDPGQGLRLIYYSQIVNDFQKGDIAEGYSVSREKKESFPLTVTSAQKNPTAFYLCASSMGGTGVLGEQYFGPGTRLTVT.

The chain links TRBV10-3 to TRBJ1-2, with 7 bases fitting TRBD1. The CDR3 contains 14 residues. J lost 0 bases, V lost 6 bases, and 4 bases had no gene match. CDR1 is ENHRY, CDR2 SYGVKD, per germline. CDR3 nucleotide sequence: TGTGCCATCAGCGGGACAGTTGCTAACTATGGCTACACCTTC. This gives the protein CAISGTVANYGYTF.

The CDR3 bases are TGCGCCAGCAGCTTGGGCCAGGGTGGCACAGATACGCAGTATTTT. This gives the protein CASSLGQGGTDTQYF. J is TRBJ2-3 and V is TRBV5-1, with D possibly matching TRBD1 (5 bases). Looked up from germline, CDR1 is SGHRS and CDR2 is YFSETQ. V was pared by 0 bases and J by 1 base, with 9 bases between. This CDR3 comprises 15 residues.

V is TRBV3-1 (or the pseudogene TRBV3-2) and J is TRBJ1-2, with 7 bases identical to TRBD1. Germline V gene sequence: CDR1 LGHDT, CDR2 YNNKEL (reference sequence). CDR3 length equals 15 residues. With 3 bases clipped from V and 2 bases from J, the junction kept 6 bases outside the gene matches. This CDR3 reads CASSQRTGANYGYTF. As DNA, the CDR3 is TGTGCCAGCAGCCAGAGGACAGGAGCCAACTATGGCTACACCTTC.

The CDR3 is CASGDRAAEKLFF. The CDR3 DNA reads as TGTGCCAGCGGGGACAGGGCGGCTGAAAAACTGTTTTTT. The rearrangement links TRBV2 to TRBJ1-4; 9 positions match TRBD1. CDR1 and CDR2 from the germline V gene are SNHLY and FYNNEI. The CDR3 extends over 13 amino acids. The V gene end was trimmed by 8 bases and the J gene end by 7 bases; junction bases not matched to a gene: 5.

The chain employs TRBV6-6 and TRBJ2-7; possible D gene TRBD1, 6 bases. This CDR3 spans 13 amino acids. Trimming cost V 2 bases and J 4 bases, with 9 bases left between them. CDR1 MNHNY and CDR2 SVGAGI come from the germline V gene (reference sequence). In DNA, the CDR3 is TGTGCCAGCAGTTACCTACAGGGTTACGAGCAGTACTTC. Its protein product is CASSYLQGYEQYF.

This chain links TRBV7-9 with TRBJ1-2; TRBD1 might be the D (5 bases). Trimming stripped 6 bases from V and 3 bases from J, with 14 bases between. Per germline, CDR1 SEHNR and CDR2 FQNEAQ (reference sequence). This CDR3 is 14 amino acids long. The CDR3 reads CASSTGGFDYGYTF. The CDR3 DNA reads TGTGCCAGCAGTACTGGGGGGTTCGACTATGGCTACACCTTC.

V is TRBV7-8 and J is TRBJ2-7; the match to TRBD1 covers 7 bases. V dropped 3 bases and J dropped 6; count of bases not matched to a gene: 5. This CDR3 has 13 amino acids. CDR1 and CDR2 from the germline V gene are SGHVS and FQNEAQ. CDR3 in amino acids: CASSLTYRGEQYF. The CDR3 bases are TGTGCCAGCAGCTTGACCTACAGGGGCGAGCAGTACTTC.

The chain is built from TRBV5-6 and TRBJ2-5; maybe TRBD2 (6 bases). The CDR3 runs to 14 residues. Trimming took 5 bases from V and 5 from J, leaving 16 bases between them. Germline assignment: CDR1 SGHDT and CDR2 YYEEEE. In nucleotides, the CDR3 is TGTGCCAGCAGAGCGGAGGGGACGCGGGAGACCCAGTACTTC. This codes for CASRAEGTRETQYF.

This chain joins TRBV7-9 and TRBJ2-7; 8 bases are a match to TRBD2. The CDR3 is 14 amino acids. CDR1 and CDR2 from the germline V gene are SEHNR and FQNEAQ (reference sequence). V trimming: 5 bases; J trimming: 5 bases; junction bases outside the gene matches: 8. CDR3 DNA: TGTGCCAGCAGCGAGGGACTAGGCAATGACGAGCAGTACTTC. This gives the protein CASSEGLGNDEQYF.

V usage is TRBV10-1 and J usage is TRBJ2-7, with D possibly being TRBD1 (5 bases). The V gene lost 6 bases and the J gene lost 3 bases, with 9 bases spanning the gap. The germline CDR1 and CDR2 sequences are WNHNN and SYGVQD (reference sequence). This CDR3 region has 12 residues. The chain's CDR3 is CASRGPCYEQYF. The CDR3 DNA follows: TGCGCCAGCAGGGGGCCCTGCTACGAGCAGTACTTC.

The chain couples TRBV5-5 to TRBJ1-2, with 10 positions matching TRBD1. Trimming took 4 bases from V and 1 from J; bases not matched to a gene: 10. This CDR3 spans 17 amino acids. Germline CDR1 and CDR2: SGHKS and YYEKEE (reference sequence). The CDR3: CASSTGQGPLLNYGYTF. CDR3 nucleotides: TGTGCCAGCAGCACGGGACAGGGGCCGCTACTTAACTATGGCTACACCTTC.

The rearrangement links TRBV3-1 (or the pseudogene TRBV3-2) to TRBJ2-1, with a possible D match to TRBD2 (5 bases). CDR3 length: 15 amino acids. Per the germline V gene, CDR1 is LGHDT and CDR2 is YNNKEL (reference sequence). V was cut by 4 bases and J by 6 bases, with 16 bases left in between. CDR3 DNA sequence: TGTGCCAGCAGCCCCAGCGGACGGTTCTTCAATGAGCAGTTCTTC. Encoded protein: CASSPSGRFFNEQFF.

The CDR3 DNA reads as TGTGCCAGCAGCCTTGTCGGGACAGGGTGGAATGGCTACACCTTC. Its protein product is CASSLVGTGWNGYTF. This chain uses TRBV27 with TRBJ1-2, with 9 positions matching TRBD1. This CDR3 spans 15 amino acids. V shed 6 bases, J shed 6 bases, and the junction held 11 bases outside the gene matches. CDR1 and CDR2 (germline): MNHEY, SMNVEV (reference sequence).

CDR3 in DNA: TGTGCCAGCAGTGAAGACAGGGCGGCGTACGATACGCAGTATTTT. Protein sequence: CASSEDRAAYDTQYF. The V call is TRBV6-1, the J call TRBJ2-3; weak D call: TRBD1 (6 bases). Looked up from germline, CDR1 is MNHNS and CDR2 is SASEGT. Trimming removed 1 base at V and 6 bases at J, with 14 bases between. This CDR3 contains 15 residues.

Details on this clone: It may be a read error: a sequence one base away is much more abundant. The sample carries other DNA sequences with the same CDR3. V and J are TRBV30 and TRBJ1-1; TRBD1 is a possible D gene (6 bases). The germline V gene has CDR1 GTSNPN and CDR2 SVGIG (reference sequence). The CDR3 length is 13 residues. V was cut by 0 bases and J by 3 bases, with 8 bases left in between. The CDR3 DNA follows: TGTGCCTGGAGTGTAGGGGGGGACACTGAAGCTTTCTTT. Translated: CAWSVGGDTEAFF.

The V call is TRBV9, the J call TRBJ1-2, with D maybe TRBD1 (6 bases). The CDR3 extends over 16 amino acids. The germline V gene has CDR1 SGDLS and CDR2 YYNGEE. Trimming pared 0 bases from V and 5 bases from J, leaving 17 bases between. The CDR3 DNA follows: TGTGCCAGCAGCGTAGGGGCAGGGGTGCCGGAATATGGCTACACCTTC. Its translation: CASSVGAGVPEYGYTF.

J is TRBJ2-7 and V is TRBV6-1, with 9 bases lining up with TRBD1. With V trimmed by 3 bases and J by 2 bases, 8 bases remained unmatched. The CDR3 runs to 16 residues. The germline V gene encodes CDR1 MNHNS and CDR2 SASEGT. The CDR3 region is CASSDKSGTGTYEQYF. CDR3 DNA: TGTGCCAGCAGTGATAAGTCCGGGACAGGGACCTACGAGCAGTACTTC.

The chain carries TRBV5-1 and TRBJ2-2; D is perhaps TRBD1 (7 bases). V dropped 4 bases and J dropped 3 bases, with 13 bases sitting between them. This CDR3 is 15 amino acids long. Looked up from germline, CDR1 is SGHRS and CDR2 is YFSETQ. As DNA, the CDR3 is TGCGCCAGCAGCCCACGGGGGACAGACACCGGGGAGCTGTTTTTT. This codes for CASSPRGTDTGELFF.

This chain uses TRBV7-2 with TRBJ2-4; TRBD2 is a possible D gene (5 bases). The CDR3 has 15 amino acids. Germline V gene lookup returns CDR1 SGHTA and CDR2 FQGNSA. Trimming shortened V by 3 bases and J by 3 bases, and 12 bases separated the two germline ends. CDR3 in amino acids: CASSFRTWGKNIQYF. CDR3 in DNA: TGTGCCAGCAGCTTCCGGACTTGGGGCAAAAACATTCAGTACTTC.

This chain joins TRBV7-6 and TRBJ1-4; D is undetermined. The germline CDR1 and CDR2 sequences are SGHVS and FNYEAQ. The CDR3 is made up of 17 amino acids. The V end was cut by 5 bases, the J end by 7 bases, with 23 bases between. The CDR3 sequence: CASSRLVEEGAGEKLFF. The CDR3 DNA reads TGTGCCAGCAGCCGTTTAGTCGAGGAGGGAGCAGGTGAAAAACTGTTTTTT.

This clone showed up just once. The rearrangement links TRBV20-1 to TRBJ1-2; D remains unclear. Per germline, CDR1 DFQATT and CDR2 SNEGSKA (reference sequence). The CDR3 runs to 11 residues. V was trimmed by 6 bases and J by 4 bases, leaving 9 bases between them. This CDR3 is CSAGSRYGYTF. CDR3 coding DNA: TGCAGTGCCGGGTCCCGCTATGGCTACACCTTC.

The chain's CDR3 is CASSYASLPLNYGYTF. In DNA form, the CDR3 reads TGTGCCAGCAGTTACGCCAGTCTCCCTCTTAACTATGGCTACACCTTC. The rearrangement links TRBV6-5 to TRBJ1-2; D gene ambiguous. This CDR3 contains 16 residues. The germline V gene has CDR1 MNHEY and CDR2 SVGAGI. The V gene lost 2 bases and the J gene lost 1 base, with 14 bases spanning the gap.

The chain has TRBV5-1 and TRBJ1-4, with D perhaps matching TRBD1 (5 bases). Germline V lookup: CDR1 SGHRS, CDR2 YFSETQ. The CDR3 covers 13 residues. V was pared by 5 bases and J by 8 bases, with 13 bases between. The CDR3 DNA reads TGCGCCAGCAGGTACAGGATTGGGGAAAAACTGTTTTTT. Translated, it gives CASRYRIGEKLFF.

The chain carries TRBV5-8 and TRBJ1-2; perhaps TRBD1 as D (6 bases). The CDR3 consists of 15 residues. Trimming took 4 bases from V and 8 from J, leaving 21 bases between them. CDR1 is SGHTS and CDR2 is YDEGEE in the germline V gene. In DNA form, the CDR3 reads TGTGCCAGCAGCCCGGATTCAGGGGACGTTCTGGGCTACACCTTC. Residues: CASSPDSGDVLGYTF.

The rearrangement joins TRBV19 to TRBJ2-2; 8 bases fit TRBD1. This CDR3 region has 15 residues. Losses at the gene ends were 3 bases for V and 6 bases for J; bases not matched to a gene: 6. In germline, CDR1 is LNHDA, CDR2 SQIVND (reference sequence). CDR3 amino acids: CASSIRTGTAGELFF. The DNA for the CDR3 is TGTGCCAGTAGTATCCGGACAGGGACGGCCGGGGAGCTGTTTTTT.

This clone was counted at least ten times. This chain joins TRBV28 and TRBJ1-2; possibly TRBD1 for D (5 bases). V was cut by 10 bases and J by 1 base, with 10 bases left in between. CDR3 length: 12 amino acids. The V gene's germline CDR1 is MDHEN and CDR2 SYDVKM. CDR3 in amino acids: CATRGVNYGYTF. The CDR3 DNA is TGTGCCACCCGGGGGGTTAACTATGGCTACACCTTC.

The rearrangement uses TRBV11-2 and TRBJ1-1; 11 nucleotides match TRBD1. The CDR3 totals 17 residues. The germline CDR1 and CDR2 sequences are SGHAT and FQNNGV. The ends lost 5 bases at V and 0 bases at J; junction bases unmatched: 8. This CDR3 reads CASSLGQGAGMNTEAFF. The CDR3 nucleotides read TGTGCCAGCAGCCTAGGACAGGGGGCGGGCATGAACACTGAAGCTTTCTTT.

This clone was counted a few times. The gene calls are TRBV19 and TRBJ1-5, with 7 bases fitting TRBD1. CDR1 LNHDA and CDR2 SQIVND come from the germline V gene (reference sequence). This CDR3 spans 17 amino acids. With V trimmed by 3 bases and J by 2 bases, 10 bases remained unmatched. This chain's CDR3 is CASSMGLGQARNQPQHF. CDR3 DNA sequence: TGTGCCAGTAGTATGGGGCTCGGACAGGCACGCAATCAGCCCCAGCATTTT.